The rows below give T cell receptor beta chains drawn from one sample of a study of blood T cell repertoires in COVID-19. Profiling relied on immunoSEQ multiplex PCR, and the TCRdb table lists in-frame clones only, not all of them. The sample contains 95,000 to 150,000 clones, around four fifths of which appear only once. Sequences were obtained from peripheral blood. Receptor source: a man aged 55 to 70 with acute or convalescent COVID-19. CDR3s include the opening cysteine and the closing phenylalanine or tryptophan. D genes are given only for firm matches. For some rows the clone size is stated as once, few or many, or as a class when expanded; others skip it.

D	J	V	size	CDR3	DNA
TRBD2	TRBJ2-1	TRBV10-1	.	CASSAGTSGIYNEQFF	TGCGCCAGCAGCGCCGGGACTAGCGGGATCTACAATGAGCAGTTCTTC
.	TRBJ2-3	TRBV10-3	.	CAISGLRAGRANF	TGTGCCATCAGTGGGTTACGGGCTGGGAGAGCGAATTTT
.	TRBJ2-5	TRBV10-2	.	CASSPAVGQETQYF	TGCGCCAGCAGTCCAGCGGTAGGACAAGAGACCCAGTACTTC
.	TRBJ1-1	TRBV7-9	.	CASSPRPNTEAFF	TGTGCCAGCAGCCCCCGTCCGAACACTGAAGCTTTCTTT
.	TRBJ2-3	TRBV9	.	CASSVEGLSAQYF	TGTGCCAGCAGCGTAGAGGGACTCTCCGCGCAGTATTTT
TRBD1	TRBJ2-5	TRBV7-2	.	CASSPPRGSVAQYF	TGTGCCAGCAGCCCCCCCAGGGGGTCCGTCGCCCAGTACTTC
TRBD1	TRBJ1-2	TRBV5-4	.	CASSSRDRTGYTF	TGTGCCAGCAGCTCCCGGGACAGGACTGGCTACACCTTC
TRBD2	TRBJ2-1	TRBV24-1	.	CATSDPILSGGNNEQFF	TGTGCCACCAGTGACCCAATCCTTTCGGGAGGTAACAATGAGCAGTTCTTC
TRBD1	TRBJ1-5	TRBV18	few	CASSPPEGQGARQPQHF	TGTGCCAGCTCACCACCCGAGGGACAGGGGGCACGACAGCCCCAGCATTTT
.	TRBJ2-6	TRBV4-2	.	CASSQDWRGSGANVLTF	TGTGCCAGCAGCCAAGATTGGCGGGGCTCTGGGGCCAACGTCCTGACTTTC
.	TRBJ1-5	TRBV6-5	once	CASSREPGSNQPQHF	TGTGCCAGCTCCCGGGAACCGGGTAGCAATCAGCCCCAGCATTTT
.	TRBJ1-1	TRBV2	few	CASSEDSMNTEAFF	TGTGCCAGCAGTGAGGACAGTATGAACACTGAAGCTTTCTTT
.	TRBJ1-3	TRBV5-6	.	CASSPLTGLGNTIYF	TGTGCCAGCAGCCCCCTGACAGGCCTTGGAAACACCATATATTTT
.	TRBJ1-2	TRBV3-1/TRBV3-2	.	CASSQDYGEGYTF	TGTGCCAGCAGCCAAGATTATGGAGAGGGCTACACCTTC
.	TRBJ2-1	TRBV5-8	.	CASSFWAGQAYNEQFF	TGTGCCAGCAGCTTTTGGGCGGGGCAAGCCTACAATGAGCAGTTCTTC
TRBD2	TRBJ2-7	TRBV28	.	CASSPLGAGDAYEQYF	TGTGCCAGCAGTCCTCTCGGGGCGGGAGACGCCTACGAGCAGTACTTC
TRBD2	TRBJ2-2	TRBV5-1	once	CASSLRSAGLAGGPNTGELFF	TGCGCCAGCAGCTTGCGTTCGGCCGGACTAGCGGGAGGGCCGAACACCGGGGAGCTGTTTTTT
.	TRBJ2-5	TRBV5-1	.	CASSLGAQETQYF	TGCGCCAGCAGCCTCGGAGCCCAAGAGACCCAGTACTTC
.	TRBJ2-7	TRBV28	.	CASSFRGKQYF	TGTGCCAGCAGTTTTAGGGGCAAGCAGTACTTC
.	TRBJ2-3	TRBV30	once	CACLGASGIADTQYF	TGTGCCTGCTTGGGGGCCAGCGGGATCGCAGATACGCAGTATTTT
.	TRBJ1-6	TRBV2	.	CASSSTGTQNSPLHF	TGTGCCAGCAGTTCGACAGGCACCCAAAATTCACCCCTCCACTTT
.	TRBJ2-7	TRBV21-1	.	CASRDRVPYEQYF	TGTGCCAGTCGGGACAGGGTCCCCTACGAGCAGTACTTC
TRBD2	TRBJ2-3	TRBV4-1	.	CASSPALAVSTDTQYF	TGCGCCAGCAGCCCAGCCCTAGCGGTTAGCACAGATACGCAGTATTTT
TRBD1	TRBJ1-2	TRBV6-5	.	CASSSRTGVIYGYTF	TGTGCCAGCAGCTCCCGGACAGGAGTTATCTATGGCTACACCTTC
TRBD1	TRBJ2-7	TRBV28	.	CASSYPRQGTYEQYF	TGTGCCAGCAGTTACCCACGACAGGGGACCTACGAGCAGTACTTC
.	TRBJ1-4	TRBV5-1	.	CASRPQGPNEKLFF	TGCGCCAGCAGGCCACAGGGACCTAATGAAAAACTGTTTTTT
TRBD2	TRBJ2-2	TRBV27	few	CASSPLAGVSGELFF	TGTGCCAGCAGCCCACTAGCGGGAGTTTCCGGGGAGCTGTTTTTT
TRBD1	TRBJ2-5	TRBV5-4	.	CASSRGGQGQETQYF	TGTGCCAGCAGCCGCGGGGGACAGGGTCAAGAGACCCAGTACTTC
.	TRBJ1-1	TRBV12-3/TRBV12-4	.	CASSFTGYTEAFF	TGTGCCAGCAGTTTCACAGGGTACACTGAAGCTTTCTTT
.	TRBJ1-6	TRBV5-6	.	CASSLHRKNSPLHF	TGTGCCAGCAGCTTACACAGGAAAAATTCACCCCTCCACTTT
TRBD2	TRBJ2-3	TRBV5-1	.	CASSSQNSGTGDTQYF	TGCGCCAGCAGCTCACAAAATAGCGGGACGGGGGATACGCAGTATTTT
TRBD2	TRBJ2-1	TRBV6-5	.	CASSYLTSGANEQFF	TGTGCCAGCAGTTACTTGACTAGCGGGGCTAATGAGCAGTTCTTC
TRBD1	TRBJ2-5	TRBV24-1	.	CATSDPTGTGETQYF	TGTGCCACCAGTGACCCGACAGGGACGGGGGAGACCCAGTACTTC
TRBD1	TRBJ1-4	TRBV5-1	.	CASSFGQGGEKLFF	TGCGCCAGCAGCTTCGGACAGGGAGGCGAAAAACTGTTTTTT
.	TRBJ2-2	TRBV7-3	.	CASSPGGSGELFF	TGTGCCAGCAGCCCCGGAGGAAGCGGGGAGCTGTTTTTT
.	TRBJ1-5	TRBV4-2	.	CASSPSGVSNQPQHF	TGTGCCAGCAGCCCCTCCGGGGTTAGCAATCAGCCCCAGCATTTT
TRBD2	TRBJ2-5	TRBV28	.	CASRPSGSLGETQYF	TGTGCCAGCCGTCCTAGCGGGAGTTTAGGAGAGACCCAGTACTTC
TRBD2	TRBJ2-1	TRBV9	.	CASSVGGTSSYNEQFF	TGTGCCAGCAGCGTAGGAGGGACTAGCTCCTACAATGAGCAGTTCTTC
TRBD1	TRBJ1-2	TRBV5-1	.	CASSATGGNYGYTF	TGCGCCAGCAGCGCAACAGGGGGCAACTATGGCTACACCTTC
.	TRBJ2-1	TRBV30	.	CAWSGGYNEQFF	TGTGCCTGGAGTGGAGGGTACAATGAGCAGTTCTTC
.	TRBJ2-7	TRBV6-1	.	CASSEAGADDEQYF	TGTGCCAGCAGTGAAGCAGGGGCCGACGACGAGCAGTACTTC
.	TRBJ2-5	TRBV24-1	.	CATSDQTRGKTQYF	TGTGCCACCAGTGACCAAACCAGGGGTAAGACCCAGTACTTC
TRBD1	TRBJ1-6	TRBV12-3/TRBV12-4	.	CASTRDRGSLLHF	TGTGCCAGCACTAGGGACAGGGGAAGTCTCCTCCACTTT
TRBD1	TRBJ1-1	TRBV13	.	CASSLSGQGGTEAFF	TGTGCCAGCAGCTTATCGGGACAGGGCGGTACTGAAGCTTTCTTT